The sequence of this T cell receptor (beta chain) was determined in a study of T cell responses to AZD1222 COVID-19 vaccine. Broader study findings: The sample set comprised mostly white British donors with more females, and clonal diversity was possibly underestimated. Scientists sampled the repertoires only once the peak T cell response had passed.

The protocol was immunoSEQ multiplex PCR, while the TCRdb copy is restricted to in-frame clones and leaves out a portion. The sample includes hundreds of thousands of clones, more than 85% of them seen just once. Worth noting for this clone: Its antigen is as yet unknown.

The V end lost 7 bases, the J end lost 2 bases, and 17 bases lay between the germline ends. The germline V gene has CDR1 LGHDT and CDR2 YNNKEL (reference sequence). The length of the CDR3 is 15 residues. The chain joins TRBV3-1 (or the pseudogene TRBV3-2) to TRBJ1-2, with D tentatively TRBD1 (6 bases). Sequences were derived from peripheral blood, sampled on day 0 of MenACWY control vaccination. The receptor comes from an adult in good health. CDR3 bases: TGTGCCAGCAACCATCAGGGGTTACAGAACTATGGCTACACCTTC. Translated: CASNHQGLQNYGYTF.